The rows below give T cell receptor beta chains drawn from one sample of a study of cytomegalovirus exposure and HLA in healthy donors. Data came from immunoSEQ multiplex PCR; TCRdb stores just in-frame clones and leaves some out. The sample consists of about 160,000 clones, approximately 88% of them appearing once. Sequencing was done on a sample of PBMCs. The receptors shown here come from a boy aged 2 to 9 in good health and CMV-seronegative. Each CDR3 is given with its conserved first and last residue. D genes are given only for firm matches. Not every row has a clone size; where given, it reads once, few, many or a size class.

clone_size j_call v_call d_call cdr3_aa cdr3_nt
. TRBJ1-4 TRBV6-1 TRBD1 CASSLGQGGNEKLFF TGTGCCAGCAGTCTGGGACAGGGGGGTAATGAAAAACTGTTTTTT
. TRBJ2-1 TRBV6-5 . CASSYSDSGDEQFF TGTGCCAGCAGTTACTCAGATTCGGGAGATGAGCAGTTCTTC
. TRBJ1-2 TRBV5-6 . CASRVQTVIYGYTF TGTGCCAGCAGAGTACAGACAGTGATCTATGGCTACACCTTC
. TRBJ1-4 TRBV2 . CASRDQGNCFF TGTGCCAGCAGGGACCAGGGTAACTGTTTTTTT
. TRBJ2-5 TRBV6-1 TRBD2 CASSEALAGGPDQETQYF TGTGCCAGCAGTGAAGCGCTAGCGGGGGGGCCGGACCAAGAGACCCAGTACTTC
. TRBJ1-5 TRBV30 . CAWSVGGRDQPQHF TGTGCCTGGAGTGTAGGTGGCCGGGATCAGCCCCAGCATTTT
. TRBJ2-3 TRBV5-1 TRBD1 CASRTGLDTQYF TGCGCCAGCAGGACAGGGTTAGATACGCAGTATTTT
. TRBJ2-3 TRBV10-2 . CASTADSTDTQYF TGCGCCAGCACCGCGGATAGCACAGATACGCAGTATTTT
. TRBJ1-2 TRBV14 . CASSQDLARGYGYTF TGTGCCAGCAGCCAAGATCTCGCCCGCGGGTATGGCTACACCTTC
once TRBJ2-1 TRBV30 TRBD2 CAWALAGYNEQFF TGTGCCTGGGCCCTAGCGGGCTACAATGAGCAGTTCTTC
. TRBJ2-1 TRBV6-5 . CASSYGQGIINEQFF TGTGCCAGCAGTTATGGTCAGGGGATCATCAATGAGCAGTTCTTC
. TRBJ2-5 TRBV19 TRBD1 CASSSRTGRRAETQYF TGTGCCAGTAGTTCCCGGACAGGTAGGCGCGCCGAGACCCAGTACTTC
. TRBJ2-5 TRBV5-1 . CASSLSGETQYF TGCGCCAGCAGCTTGTCGGGAGAGACCCAGTACTTC
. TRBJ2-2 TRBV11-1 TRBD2 CASSTGEPSGWAGELFF TGTGCCAGCAGCACTGGGGAGCCTAGCGGATGGGCCGGGGAGCTGTTTTTT
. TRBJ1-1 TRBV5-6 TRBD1 CASSIRTGLNTEAFF TGTGCCAGCAGCATTCGGACAGGGCTGAACACTGAAGCTTTCTTT
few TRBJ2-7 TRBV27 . CASKLDQDRTREQYF TGTGCCAGCAAGCTTGATCAAGACAGGACACGCGAGCAGTACTTC
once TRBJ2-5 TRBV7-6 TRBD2 CASSRGGAGSQETQYF TGTGCCAGCAGCCGCGGGGGGGCGGGTTCCCAAGAGACCCAGTACTTC
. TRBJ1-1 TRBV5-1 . CASSLAQNTEAFF TGCGCCAGCAGCTTGGCACAGAACACTGAAGCTTTCTTT
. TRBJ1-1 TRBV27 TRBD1 CASSRRTGTEAFF TGTGCCAGCAGTCGAAGGACAGGGACTGAAGCTTTCTTT
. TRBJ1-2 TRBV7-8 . CASREGANYGYTF TGTGCCAGCAGAGAGGGAGCTAACTATGGCTACACCTTC
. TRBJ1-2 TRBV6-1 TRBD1 CASREDGTGAKGYTF TGTGCCAGCAGGGAAGACGGGACAGGGGCGAAAGGCTACACCTTC
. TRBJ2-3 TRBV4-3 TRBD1 CASSHRGGTDTQYF TGCGCCAGCAGTCACAGGGGAGGCACAGATACGCAGTATTTT
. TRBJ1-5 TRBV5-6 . CASSLAGRDNQPQHF TGTGCCAGCAGCTTGGCGGGGAGGGACAATCAGCCCCAGCATTTT
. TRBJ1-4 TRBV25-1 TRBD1 CASSQGAPLRSEKLFF TGTGCCAGCAGCCAGGGGGCACCCCTTAGGAGTGAAAAACTGTTTTTT
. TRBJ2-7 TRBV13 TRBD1 CASSFRDRDLGLGEQYF TGTGCCAGCAGCTTCCGGGACAGGGATCTTGGTTTGGGGGAGCAGTACTTC
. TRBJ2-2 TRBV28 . CASSSPSDRPTGELFF TGTGCCAGCAGCTCCCCCTCCGACAGGCCCACCGGGGAGCTGTTTTTT
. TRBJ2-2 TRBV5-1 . CASSLLTETGELFF TGCGCCAGCAGCTTGTTGACGGAGACCGGGGAGCTGTTTTTT
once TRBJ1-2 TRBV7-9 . CASRSSQGYTF TGTGCCAGCAGGTCAAGCCAAGGCTACACCTTC
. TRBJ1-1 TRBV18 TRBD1 CASSPRTGVSEAFF TGTGCCAGCTCACCTAGGACAGGGGTCTCTGAAGCTTTCTTT
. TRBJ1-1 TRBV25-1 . CASSAQRGNTEAFF TGTGCCAGCAGTGCCCAGCGAGGGAACACTGAAGCTTTCTTT
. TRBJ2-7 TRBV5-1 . CASSSVVAGPVYEQYF TGCGCCAGCAGCTCGGTGGTGGCGGGGCCAGTTTACGAGCAGTACTTC
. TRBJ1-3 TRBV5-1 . CASSSAGGVSGNTIYF TGCGCCAGCAGCTCCGCCGGGGGAGTCTCTGGAAACACCATATATTTT
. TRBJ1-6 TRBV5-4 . CASSLRQQVYSPLHF TGTGCCAGCAGCTTGAGGCAGCAGGTGTATTCACCCCTCCACTTT
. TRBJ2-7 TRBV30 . CAWTPGLGLLSYEQYF TGTGCCTGGACCCCCGGCCTCGGACTGCTTTCCTACGAGCAGTACTTC
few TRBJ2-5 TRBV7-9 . CASSSQETQYF TGTGCCAGCAGCTCTCAAGAGACCCAGTACTTC
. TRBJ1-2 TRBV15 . CATSRDRELTANYGYTF TGTGCCACCAGCAGAGATCGGGAGTTAACCGCTAACTATGGCTACACCTTC
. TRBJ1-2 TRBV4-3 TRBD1 CASSQDLRQGYGYTF TGCGCCAGCAGCCAAGATCTGCGACAGGGGTATGGCTACACCTTC
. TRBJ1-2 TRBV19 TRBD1 CASSTDGQGNYGYTF TGTGCCAGTAGTACCGACGGACAGGGGAACTATGGCTACACCTTC
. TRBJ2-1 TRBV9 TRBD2 CASSLLETSGPRSYNEQFF TGTGCCAGCAGCCTTCTGGAGACTAGCGGGCCCCGCTCCTACAATGAGCAGTTCTTC
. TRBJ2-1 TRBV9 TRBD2 CASSVGSGGASQQFF TGTGCCAGCAGCGTGGGTAGCGGGGGGGCCAGTCAGCAGTTCTTC
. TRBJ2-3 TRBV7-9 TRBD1 CASSSAEVTGAQYF TGTGCCAGCAGCTCTGCCGAGGTGACAGGGGCGCAGTATTTT
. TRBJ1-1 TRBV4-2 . CASSLSTGENTEAFF TGTGCCAGCTCCCTCTCGACAGGCGAGAACACTGAAGCTTTCTTT
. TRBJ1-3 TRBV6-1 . CASGQGLSGNTIYF TGTGCCAGCGGCCAGGGGCTTTCTGGAAACACCATATATTTT
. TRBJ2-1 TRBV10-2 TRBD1 CASSSGTGGNEQFF TGCGCCAGCAGCTCCGGGACAGGGGGCAATGAGCAGTTCTTC
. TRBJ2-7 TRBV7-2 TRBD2 CASSLGLAWTYEQYF TGTGCCAGCAGCTTAGGACTAGCATGGACCTACGAGCAGTACTTC
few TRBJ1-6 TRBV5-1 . CASSLTVPDNSPLHF TGCGCCAGCAGCTTGACGGTACCCGATAATTCACCCCTCCACTTT
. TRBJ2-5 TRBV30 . CAWSVPGVWETQYF TGTGCCTGGAGTGTACCAGGGGTTTGGGAGACCCAGTACTTC
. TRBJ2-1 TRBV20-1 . CSAGQSDEQFF TGCAGTGCTGGACAGTCGGATGAGCAGTTCTTC
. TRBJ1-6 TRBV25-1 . CASRHDSSYNSPLHF TGTGCCAGCAGGCACGACAGCTCCTATAATTCACCCCTCCACTTT
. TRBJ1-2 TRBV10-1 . CASSDMGGRSLYGYTF TGCGCCAGCAGTGACATGGGAGGCAGGTCCCTCTATGGCTACACCTTC
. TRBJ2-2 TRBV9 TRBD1 CASRGQGTGELFF TGTGCCAGCAGAGGACAGGGTACCGGGGAGCTGTTTTTT
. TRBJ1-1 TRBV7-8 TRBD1 CASSLARGPRGRFSQGTEAFF TGTGCCAGCAGCTTAGCACGAGGCCCGAGGGGGCGTTTCTCCCAAGGGACTGAAGCTTTCTTT
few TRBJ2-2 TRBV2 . CASKAGTARTGELFF TGTGCCAGCAAGGCTGGGACTGCCCGCACCGGGGAGCTGTTTTTT
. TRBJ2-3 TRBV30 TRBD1 CALDRDPTDTQYF TGTGCCCTCGACAGGGACCCGACAGATACGCAGTATTTT
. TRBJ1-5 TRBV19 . CASSITGGAMQPQHF TGTGCCAGTAGTATCACGGGCGGGGCCATGCAGCCCCAGCATTTT